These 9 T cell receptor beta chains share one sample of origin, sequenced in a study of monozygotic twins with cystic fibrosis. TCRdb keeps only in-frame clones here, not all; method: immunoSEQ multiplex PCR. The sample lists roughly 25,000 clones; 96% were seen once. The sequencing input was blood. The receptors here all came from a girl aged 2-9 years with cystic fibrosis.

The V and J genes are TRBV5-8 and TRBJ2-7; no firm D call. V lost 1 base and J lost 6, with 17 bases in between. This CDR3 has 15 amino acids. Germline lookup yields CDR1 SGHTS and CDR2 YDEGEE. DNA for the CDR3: TGTGCCAGCAGCTTGAATTGGGCCAGTCCTGGCGAGCAGTACTTC. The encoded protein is CASSLNWASPGEQYF.

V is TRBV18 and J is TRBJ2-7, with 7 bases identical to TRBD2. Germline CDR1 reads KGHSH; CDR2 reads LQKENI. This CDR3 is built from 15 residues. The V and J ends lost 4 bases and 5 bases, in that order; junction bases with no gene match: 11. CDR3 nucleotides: TGTGCCAGCTCACGGGATAGCGGGCTTCCCCACGAGCAGTACTTC. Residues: CASSRDSGLPHEQYF. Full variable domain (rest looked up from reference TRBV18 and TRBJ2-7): NAGVMQNPRHLVRRRGQEARLRCSPMKGHSHVYWYRQLPEEGLKFMVYLQKENIIDESGMPKERFSAEFPKEGPSILRIQQVVRGDSAAYFCASSRDSGLPHEQYFGPGTRLTVT.

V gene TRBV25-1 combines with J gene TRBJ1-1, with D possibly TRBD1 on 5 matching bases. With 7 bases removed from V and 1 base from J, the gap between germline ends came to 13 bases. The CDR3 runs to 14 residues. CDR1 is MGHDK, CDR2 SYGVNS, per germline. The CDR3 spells CASNHAGGNTEAFF. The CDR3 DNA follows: TGTGCCAGCAACCACGCTGGGGGGAACACTGAAGCTTTCTTT. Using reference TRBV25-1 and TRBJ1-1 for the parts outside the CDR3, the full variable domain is EADIYQTPRYLVIGTGKKITLECSQTMGHDKMYWYQQDPGMELHLIHYSYGVNSTEKGDLSSESTVSRIRTEHFPLTLESARPSHTSQYLCASNHAGGNTEAFFGQGTRLTVV.

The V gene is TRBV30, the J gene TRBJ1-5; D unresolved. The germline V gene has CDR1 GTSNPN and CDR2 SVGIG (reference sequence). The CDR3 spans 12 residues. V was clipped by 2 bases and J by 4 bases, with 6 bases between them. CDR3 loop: CAWSRSNQPQHF. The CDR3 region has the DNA TGTGCCTGGAGTAGGTCGAATCAGCCCCAGCATTTT.

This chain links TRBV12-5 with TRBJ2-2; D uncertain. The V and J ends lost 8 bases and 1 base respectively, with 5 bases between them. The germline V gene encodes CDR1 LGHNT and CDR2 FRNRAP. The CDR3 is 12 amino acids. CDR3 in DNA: TGTGCTAGTCAAAAGAACACCGGGGAGCTGTTTTTT. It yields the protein CASQKNTGELFF.

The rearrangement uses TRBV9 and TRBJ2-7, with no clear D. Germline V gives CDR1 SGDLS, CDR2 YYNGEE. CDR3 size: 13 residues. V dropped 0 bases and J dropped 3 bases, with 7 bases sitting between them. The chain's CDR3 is CASSVEDDYEQYF. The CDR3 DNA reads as TGTGCCAGCAGCGTAGAGGACGACTACGAGCAGTACTTC. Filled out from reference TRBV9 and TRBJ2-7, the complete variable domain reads DSGVTQTPKHLITATGQRVTLRCSPRSGDLSVYWYQQSLDQGLQFLIQYYNGEERAKGNILERFSAQQFPDLHSELNLSSLELGDSALYFCASSVEDDYEQYFGPGTRLTVT.

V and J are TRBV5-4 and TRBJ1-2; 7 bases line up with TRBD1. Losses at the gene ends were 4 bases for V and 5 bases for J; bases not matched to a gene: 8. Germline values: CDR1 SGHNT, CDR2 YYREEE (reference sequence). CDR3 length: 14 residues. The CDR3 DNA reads TGTGCCAGCAGCCCAGACCCAGGGGGGTATGGCTACACCTTC. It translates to CASSPDPGGYGYTF.

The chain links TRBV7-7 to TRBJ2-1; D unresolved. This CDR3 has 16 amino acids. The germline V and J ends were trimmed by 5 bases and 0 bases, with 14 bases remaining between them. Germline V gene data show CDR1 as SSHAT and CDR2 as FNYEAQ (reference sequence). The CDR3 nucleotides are TGTGCCAGCAGCCAAAACGCGGCCTCCTCCTACAATGAGCAGTTCTTC. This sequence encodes CASSQNAASSYNEQFF.

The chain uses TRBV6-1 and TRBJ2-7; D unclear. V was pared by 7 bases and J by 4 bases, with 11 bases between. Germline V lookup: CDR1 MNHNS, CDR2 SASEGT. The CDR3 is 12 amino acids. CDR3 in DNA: TGTGCCAGCACTAAGGGATCGTACGAGCAGTACTTC. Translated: CASTKGSYEQYF.